This TCR beta chain was sequenced in a study of Ad26.COV2.S vaccination and SARS-CoV-2 variants. Treatment noted: some 20 received Ad26.COV2.S at low or high dose, single or two shots; a few received placebo; per-sample allocation not given. Samples analyzed were those drawn on day 63 after the first vaccine or placebo injection. Trimming cost V 4 bases and J 1 base, with 7 bases left between them. The CDR3 has 13 amino acids. Germline-derived CDR1 and CDR2 are SNHLY and FYNNEI. Libraries were prepared by immunoSEQ multiplex PCR; TCRdb keeps only in-frame clonotypes and omits some of them. Of over 400,000 clones in the sample, around 92% were seen once.

The clonotype was recovered from a person aged 18-65 years who received the Ad26.COV2.S COVID-19 vaccine or a placebo. The chain carries TRBV2 and TRBJ1-1; D gene uncertain. The specimen comprised peripheral blood, sampled in a trial of Ad26.COV2.S vaccine versus placebo. The CDR3 loop is CASSGVRNTEAFF. DNA for the CDR3: TGTGCCAGCAGTGGGGTCAGGAACACTGAAGCTTTCTTT. The full variable domain, with the rest looked up from reference TRBV2 and TRBJ1-1, is EPEVTQTPSHQVTQMGQEVILRCVPISNHLYFYWYRQILGQKVEFLVSFYNNEISEKSEIFDDQFSVERPDGSNFTLKIRSTKLEDSAMYFCASSGVRNTEAFFGQGTRLTVV.